These 32 T cell receptor beta chains came from one sample sequenced in a study of long-term antiretroviral therapy in people with HIV. They ran version v3.0 of the immunoSEQ assay at survey level. Measured with immunoSEQ multiplex PCR; TCRdb has only the in-frame clones, and not every one. The sample lists 16,000 or so clones; approximately 95% were seen once. This sample comprised unsorted PBMCs, obtained approximately 11 years after starting antiretroviral therapy. The receptors come from a man aged 25-40 years with HIV.

This clone came up once. The rearrangement joins TRBV6-6 to TRBJ1-5, with D hard to call. The CDR3 consists of 11 residues. Germline CDR1 and CDR2: MNHNY and SVGAGI (reference sequence). Trimming removed 5 bases from V and 5 bases from J, with 4 bases in between. CDR3 sequence reads: CASSADQPQHF. Written as DNA, the CDR3 is TGTGCCAGCAGTGCAGATCAGCCCCAGCATTTT.

The chain employs TRBV2 and TRBJ2-6; unclear D gene. Trimming stripped 1 base from V and 5 bases from J, with 9 bases between. Germline lookup yields CDR1 SNHLY and CDR2 FYNNEI. This CDR3 has 15 amino acids. Here the CDR3 DNA reads TGTGCCAGCAGTGAAGAAAGCTTCTGGGCCAACGTCCTGACTTTC. It specifies CASSEESFWANVLTF.

This chain links TRBV7-9 with TRBJ2-2; D gene unclear. This CDR3 is built from 13 residues. CDR1 is SEHNR, CDR2 FQNEAQ, per germline (reference sequence). Trimming took 1 base from V and 7 from J, leaving 7 bases between them. CDR3 coding DNA: TGTGCCAGCAGCTTAGAGGGCGGCGGGGAGCTGTTTTTT. Its translation: CASSLEGGGELFF.

V gene TRBV6-5 combines with J gene TRBJ1-1; a possible D gene is TRBD1 (5 bases). There are 14 residues in the CDR3. The germline CDR1 and CDR2 sequences are MNHEY and SVGAGI. The V end lost 2 bases, the J end lost 5 bases, and 12 bases lay between the germline ends. As DNA, the CDR3 is TGTGCCAGCAGTTACGGGGCGCGGGGGACTGAAGCTTTCTTT. Its protein product is CASSYGARGTEAFF.

This chain uses TRBV14 with TRBJ2-3, with unresolved D. Looked up from germline, CDR1 is SGHDN and CDR2 is FVKESK. The length of the CDR3 is 19 residues. Trimming removed 1 base at V and 2 bases at J, with 22 bases between. The CDR3 sequence: CASSQVRSMVQSITDTQYF. CDR3 in DNA: TGTGCCAGCAGCCAAGTGAGGTCGATGGTACAGAGCATCACAGATACGCAGTATTTT.

The sample holds one count of this clone. V is TRBV2 and J is TRBJ2-3; D call uncertain. The CDR3 runs to 14 residues. V dropped 2 bases and J dropped 0 bases, with 6 bases sitting between them. Germline V gene data show CDR1 as SNHLY and CDR2 as FYNNEI. The CDR3 sequence is CASSETQSTDTQYF. In DNA form, the CDR3 reads TGTGCCAGCAGTGAAACCCAAAGCACAGATACGCAGTATTTT.

V is TRBV10-3 and J is TRBJ1-1; 10 positions agree with TRBD1. V lost 3 bases, J lost 5 bases, and 6 bases stayed unmatched. Germline lookup yields CDR1 ENHRY and CDR2 SYGVKD. The CDR3 is 15 residues long. CDR3 sequence (DNA): TGTGCCATCAGTGACGGGACAGGGGATGGAACTGAAGCTTTCTTT. Its protein is CAISDGTGDGTEAFF.

The genes are TRBV5-1 and TRBJ2-1; D unclear. Germline-derived CDR1 and CDR2 are SGHRS and YFSETQ. This CDR3 has 14 residues. V lost 2 bases to trimming and J lost 6 bases, with 12 bases between them. The DNA of the CDR3 is TGCGCCAGCAGCTTTGACTGGCAGACCAATGAGCAGTTCTTC. Translated, it gives CASSFDWQTNEQFF.

The chain couples TRBV28 to TRBJ1-1; no clear D. V dropped 3 bases and J dropped 3 bases, with 11 bases sitting between them. Germline CDR1 MDHEN, CDR2 SYDVKM. This CDR3 is 14 amino acids long. The CDR3 loop is CASSLTRLDTEAFF. The CDR3 coding sequence is TGTGCCAGCAGTTTGACCCGGCTGGACACTGAAGCTTTCTTT.

The J gene is TRBJ1-6, the V gene TRBV28; a weak D match, TRBD1 (6 bases). Trimming cost V 4 bases and J 10 bases, with 20 bases left between them. This CDR3 has 16 residues. Germline values: CDR1 MDHEN, CDR2 SYDVKM. The DNA for the CDR3 is TGTGCCAGCAGTTCCTCTACAGGGTGGCCATGGTCACCCCTCCACTTT. This codes for CASSSSTGWPWSPLHF.

The V call is TRBV28, the J call TRBJ2-7; no clear D gene. Germline V CDR1 and CDR2: MDHEN, SYDVKM. With 3 bases removed from V and 2 bases from J, the gap between germline ends came to 8 bases. CDR3 length: 13 amino acids. The DNA of the CDR3 is TGTGCCAGCAGTTTGCCCAATACCTACGAGCAGTACTTC. Protein product: CASSLPNTYEQYF.

V is TRBV5-4 and J is TRBJ1-2; maybe TRBD1 (5 bases). CDR1 SGHNT and CDR2 YYREEE come from the germline V gene (reference sequence). Trimming cost V 3 bases and J 7 bases, with 19 bases left between them. This CDR3 has 15 amino acids. DNA for the CDR3: TGTGCCAGCAGCTCCCCGGGCCTGACAGATGGTGGCTACACCTTC. Translating it yields CASSSPGLTDGGYTF.

The chain carries TRBV11-2 and TRBJ1-1, with D unclear. From germline, CDR1 is SGHAT and CDR2 FQNNGV. With 2 bases removed from V and 2 bases from J, the gap between germline ends came to 9 bases. The CDR3 spans 14 residues. CDR3 amino acids: CASSLFPQNTEAFF. The DNA of the CDR3 is TGTGCCAGCAGCTTATTCCCGCAAAACACTGAAGCTTTCTTT.

V usage is TRBV5-6 and J usage is TRBJ2-7, with 7 positions matching TRBD1. This CDR3 is 14 amino acids long. With 2 bases clipped from V and 2 bases from J, the junction kept 4 bases outside the gene matches. Per germline, CDR1 SGHDT and CDR2 YYEEEE. The DNA of the CDR3 is TGTGCCAGCAGCTTACGACAGGGTCCCTACGAGCAGTACTTC. Translated, it gives CASSLRQGPYEQYF.

CDR3 sequence: CASSPTRGYYGYTF. The CDR3 nucleotides read TGTGCCAGCTCACCAACCAGGGGATACTATGGCTACACCTTC. The J gene is TRBJ1-2, the V gene TRBV18; a possible D gene is TRBD1 (6 bases). This CDR3 has 14 residues. The germline V and J ends were trimmed by 2 bases and 3 bases, with 10 bases remaining between them. Germline V gives CDR1 KGHSH, CDR2 LQKENI.

This clone was picked up one time. The chain is built from TRBV10-3 and TRBJ2-1; D possibly corresponds to TRBD2 (6 bases). CDR1 and CDR2 (germline): ENHRY, SYGVKD. This CDR3 is 15 amino acids long. Trimming cost V 2 bases and J 2 bases, with 10 bases left between them. CDR3 sequence: CAISEGGRAYNEQFF. As DNA, the CDR3 is TGTGCCATCAGTGAGGGGGGGAGAGCCTACAATGAGCAGTTCTTC.

J is TRBJ1-2 and V is TRBV25-1; D gene uncertain. The CDR3 has 17 residues. Trimming took 1 base from V and 0 from J, leaving 15 bases between them. CDR1 and CDR2 (germline): MGHDK, SYGVNS. CDR3 loop: CASSESGLAITNYGYTF. The CDR3 region has the DNA TGTGCCAGCAGTGAATCAGGCCTTGCTATTACTAACTATGGCTACACCTTC.

This clone has only one observation. The rearrangement uses TRBV28 and TRBJ1-2, with TRBD1 matching 10 bases. Germline loops: CDR1 MDHEN, CDR2 SYDVKM. This CDR3 comprises 14 residues. The V gene end was trimmed by 6 bases and the J gene end by 8 bases; junction bases not matched to a gene: 9. As DNA, the CDR3 is TGTGCCAGCAGACGGGGACAGGGGACGCGGGGCTACACCTTC. It is translated as CASRRGQGTRGYTF.

This rearrangement joins TRBV30 to TRBJ2-1, with D tentatively TRBD1 (5 bases). The CDR3 has 13 amino acids. Trimming shortened V by 1 base and J by 9 bases, and 13 bases separated the two germline ends. Per germline, CDR1 GTSNPN and CDR2 SVGIG (reference sequence). The CDR3 DNA is TGTGCCTGGAGTGGAAGTCTCACAGGTGAGCAGTTCTTC. It codes for CAWSGSLTGEQFF.

This sequence joins TRBV7-8 and TRBJ1-5; tentatively, D is TRBD1 (6 bases). The V and J ends lost 7 bases and 4 bases respectively, with 20 bases between them. In germline, CDR1 is SGHVS, CDR2 FQNEAQ. This CDR3 has 16 amino acids. The CDR3 DNA follows: TGTGCCAGCACCGAAACCGCCGGGACAACTAATCAGCCCCAGCATTTT. This translates into CASTETAGTTNQPQHF.

In DNA form, the CDR3 reads TGTGCCAGCAGCCCCCGGGGGGGCGCAGCAGATACGCAGTATTTT. Translated, it gives CASSPRGGAADTQYF. The chain uses TRBV5-4 and TRBJ2-3, with TRBD2 matching over 8 bases. Germline loops: CDR1 SGHNT, CDR2 YYREEE (reference sequence). The CDR3 is made up of 15 amino acids. V lost 4 bases and J lost 4; bases outside the gene matches: 8.

The J gene is TRBJ1-2, the V gene TRBV9; D not certain. V was pared by 0 bases and J by 8 bases, with 8 bases between. The CDR3 runs 12 residues. Germline assignment: CDR1 SGDLS and CDR2 YYNGEE. CDR3 DNA sequence: TGTGCCAGCAGCGTAGTGGGTGGCGGCTACACCTTC. Translating gives CASSVVGGGYTF.

V is TRBV28 and J is TRBJ2-2; TRBD2 matches 8 bases. Germline loops: CDR1 MDHEN, CDR2 SYDVKM. Losses at the gene ends were 3 bases for V and 1 base for J; bases not matched to a gene: 4. The length of the CDR3 is 16 residues. The CDR3 is CASSFFGGENTGELFF. Written as DNA, the CDR3 is TGTGCCAGCAGTTTTTTCGGGGGGGAGAACACCGGGGAGCTGTTTTTT.

This chain joins TRBV6-5 and TRBJ2-1; D not certain. Germline assignment: CDR1 MNHEY and CDR2 SVGAGI. V shed 6 bases and J shed 1 base, with 13 bases lying between them. The CDR3 is made up of 15 amino acids. Written as DNA, the CDR3 is TGTGCCAGCAGCAACCGGGTTCCGTCCTACAATGAGCAGTTCTTC. Translation gives CASSNRVPSYNEQFF.

The rearrangement joins TRBV30 to TRBJ2-1, with 7 bases that match TRBD2. Looked up from germline, CDR1 is GTSNPN and CDR2 is SVGIG (reference sequence). The CDR3 extends over 17 amino acids. V was pared by 5 bases and J by 11 bases, with 24 bases of the junction left unmatched. CDR3 protein: CAWGASGGNGATGKQFF. CDR3 bases: TGTGCCTGGGGGGCGTCGGGAGGCAACGGGGCGACGGGGAAGCAGTTCTTC.

Turning to this clone: The sample carries other DNA sequences with the same CDR3. This chain uses TRBV9 with TRBJ2-2; D ambiguous. Between the trimmed V and J ends, which lost 3 bases and 5 bases, there was a span of 8 bases. This CDR3 contains 13 residues. Germline CDR1 SGDLS, CDR2 YYNGEE. The CDR3 here is CASSARRTGELFF. The CDR3 nucleotides read TGTGCCAGCAGCGCTCGACGGACCGGGGAGCTGTTTTTT. The variable domain in full, completed from reference TRBV9 and TRBJ2-2, reads DSGVTQTPKHLITATGQRVTLRCSPRSGDLSVYWYQQSLDQGLQFLIQYYNGEERAKGNILERFSAQQFPDLHSELNLSSLELGDSALYFCASSARRTGELFFGEGSRLTVL.

V and J are TRBV7-9 and TRBJ2-7, with D perhaps TRBD2 (8 bases). Germline CDR1 reads SEHNR; CDR2 reads FQNEAQ (reference sequence). The V end was cut by 4 bases, the J end by 0 bases, with 13 bases between. The CDR3 is 15 amino acids. CDR3 in amino acids: CASSSGGTDSYEQYF. The CDR3 DNA is TGTGCCAGCAGCTCGGGAGGGACAGACTCCTACGAGCAGTACTTC.

The chain joins TRBV11-2 to TRBJ1-2, with no clear D. The V end was cut by 5 bases, the J end by 6 bases, with 13 bases between. The CDR3 loop spans 13 amino acids. Per germline, CDR1 SGHAT and CDR2 FQNNGV. CDR3 amino acids: CASSPTFRDGYTF. The CDR3 coding sequence is TGTGCCAGCAGCCCGACCTTTAGGGATGGCTACACCTTC.

The genes are TRBV7-8 and TRBJ2-5; D is tentatively TRBD1 or TRBD2 (5 bases each). There are 15 residues in the CDR3. V lost 5 bases to trimming and J lost 5 bases, with 18 bases between them. The V gene's germline CDR1 is SGHVS and CDR2 FQNEAQ. The CDR3 sequence is CASSGSGTIWETQYF. The CDR3 bases are TGTGCCAGCAGCGGTAGTGGGACGATATGGGAGACCCAGTACTTC.

J is TRBJ1-4 and V is TRBV2, with 7 bases aligning to TRBD1. CDR1 is SNHLY, CDR2 FYNNEI, per germline. Trimming removed 6 bases from V and 4 bases from J; junction bases left unmatched: 2. The CDR3 has 13 amino acids. DNA for the CDR3: TGTGCCAGCAGGACAGGGAGTAATGAAAAACTGTTTTTT. Translated: CASRTGSNEKLFF.

The chain has TRBV5-1 and TRBJ2-5, with TRBD1 matching 8 bases. Trimming removed 0 bases from V and 5 bases from J; junction bases left unmatched: 6. Germline CDR1 reads SGHRS; CDR2 reads YFSETQ. This CDR3 contains 15 residues. DNA for the CDR3: TGCGCCAGCAGCTTGGGCAGGGGGCAAGGGGAGACCCAGTACTTC. Its translation is CASSLGRGQGETQYF.

The chain carries TRBV11-2 and TRBJ1-6; TRBD1 agrees at 7 bases. V gave up 5 bases and J gave up 7 bases; unmatched junction bases: 8. The CDR3 totals 15 residues. Germline CDR1 is SGHAT and CDR2 is FQNNGV. The CDR3 region has the DNA TGTGCCAGCAGCCCCCAAGGGACAGAAAATTCACCCCTCCACTTT. Translating gives CASSPQGTENSPLHF.